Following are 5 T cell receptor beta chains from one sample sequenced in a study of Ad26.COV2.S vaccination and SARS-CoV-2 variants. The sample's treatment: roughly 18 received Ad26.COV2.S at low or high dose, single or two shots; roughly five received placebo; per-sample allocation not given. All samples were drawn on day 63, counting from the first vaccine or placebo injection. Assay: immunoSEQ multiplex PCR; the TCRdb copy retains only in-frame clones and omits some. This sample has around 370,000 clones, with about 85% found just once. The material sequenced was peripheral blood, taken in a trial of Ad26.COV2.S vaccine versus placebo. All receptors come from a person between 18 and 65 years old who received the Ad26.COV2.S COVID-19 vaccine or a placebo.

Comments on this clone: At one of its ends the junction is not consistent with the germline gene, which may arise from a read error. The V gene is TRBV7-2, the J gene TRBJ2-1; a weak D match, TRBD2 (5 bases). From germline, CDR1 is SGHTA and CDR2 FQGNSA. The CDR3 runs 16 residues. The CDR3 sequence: CASRQRAGLSHNEQFF. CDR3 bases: TGTGCCAGCAGACAACGGGCGGGCCTCTCCCACAATGAGCAGTTCTTC.

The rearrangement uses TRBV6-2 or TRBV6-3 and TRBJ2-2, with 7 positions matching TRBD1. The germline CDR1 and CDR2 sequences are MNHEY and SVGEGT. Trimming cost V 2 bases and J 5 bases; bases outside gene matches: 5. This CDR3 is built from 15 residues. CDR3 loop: CASSYTGEWTGELFF. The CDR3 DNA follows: TGTGCCAGCAGTTACACAGGGGAGTGGACCGGGGAGCTGTTTTTT.

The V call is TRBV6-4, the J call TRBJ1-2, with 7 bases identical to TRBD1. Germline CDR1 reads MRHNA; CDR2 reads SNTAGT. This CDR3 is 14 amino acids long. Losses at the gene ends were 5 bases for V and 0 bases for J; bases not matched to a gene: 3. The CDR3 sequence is CASSPTGANYGYTF. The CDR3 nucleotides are TGTGCCAGCAGTCCCACAGGGGCTAACTATGGCTACACCTTC.

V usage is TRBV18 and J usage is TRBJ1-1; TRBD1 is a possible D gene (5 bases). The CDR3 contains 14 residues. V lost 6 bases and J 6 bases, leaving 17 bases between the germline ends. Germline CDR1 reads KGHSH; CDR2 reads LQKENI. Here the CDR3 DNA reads TGTGCCAGCTCTACGAGTCTAGGGGAAGCTGAAGCTTTCTTT. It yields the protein CASSTSLGEAEAFF.

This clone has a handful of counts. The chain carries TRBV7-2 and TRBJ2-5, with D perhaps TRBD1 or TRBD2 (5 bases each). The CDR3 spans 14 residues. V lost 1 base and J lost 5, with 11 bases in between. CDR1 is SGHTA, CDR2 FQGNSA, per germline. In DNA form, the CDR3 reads TGTGCCAGCAGCTTAGGGGCCCGGGGCGAGACCCAGTACTTC. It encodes CASSLGARGETQYF.